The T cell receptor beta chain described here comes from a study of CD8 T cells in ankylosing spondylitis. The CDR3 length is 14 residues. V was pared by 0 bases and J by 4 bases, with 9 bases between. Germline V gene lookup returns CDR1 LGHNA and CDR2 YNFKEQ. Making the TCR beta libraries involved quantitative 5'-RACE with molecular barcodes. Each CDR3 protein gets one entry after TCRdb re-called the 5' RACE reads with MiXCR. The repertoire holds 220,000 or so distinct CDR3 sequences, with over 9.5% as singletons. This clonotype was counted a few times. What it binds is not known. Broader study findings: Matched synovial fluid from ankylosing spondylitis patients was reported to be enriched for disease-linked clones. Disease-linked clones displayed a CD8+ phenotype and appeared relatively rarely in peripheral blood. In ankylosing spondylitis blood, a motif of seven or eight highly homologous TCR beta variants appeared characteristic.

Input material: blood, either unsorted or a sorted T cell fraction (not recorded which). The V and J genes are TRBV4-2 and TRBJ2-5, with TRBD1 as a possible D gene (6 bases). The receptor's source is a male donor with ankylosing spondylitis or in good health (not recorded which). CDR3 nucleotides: TGTGCCAGCAGCCAAGAGGGGGCCCCAGAGACCCAGTACTTC. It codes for CASSQEGAPETQYF.